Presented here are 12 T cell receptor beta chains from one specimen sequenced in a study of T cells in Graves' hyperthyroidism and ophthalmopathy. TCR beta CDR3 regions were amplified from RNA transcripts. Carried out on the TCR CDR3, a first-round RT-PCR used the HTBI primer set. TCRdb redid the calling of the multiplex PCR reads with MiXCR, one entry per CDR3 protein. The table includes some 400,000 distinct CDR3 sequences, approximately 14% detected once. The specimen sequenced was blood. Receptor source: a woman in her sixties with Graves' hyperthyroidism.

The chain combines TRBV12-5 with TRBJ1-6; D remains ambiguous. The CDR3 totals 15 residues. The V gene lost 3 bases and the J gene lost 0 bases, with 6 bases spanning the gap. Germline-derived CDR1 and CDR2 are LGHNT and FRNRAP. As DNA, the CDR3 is TGTGCTAGTGGTTTTCAGAGCTCCTATAATTCACCCCTCCACTTT. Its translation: CASGFQSSYNSPLHF. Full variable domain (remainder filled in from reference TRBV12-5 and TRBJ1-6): DARVTQTPRHKVTEMGQEVTMRCQPILGHNTVFWYRQTMMQGLELLAYFRNRAPLDDSGMPKDRFSAEMPDATLATLKIQPSEPRDSAVYFCASGFQSSYNSPLHFGNGTRLTVT.

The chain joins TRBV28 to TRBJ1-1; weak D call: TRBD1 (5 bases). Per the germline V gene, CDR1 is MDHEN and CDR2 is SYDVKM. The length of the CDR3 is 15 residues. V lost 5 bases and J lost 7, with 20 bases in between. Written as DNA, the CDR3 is TGTGCCAGCAGTCCGATGACAGATATCGCGAGTGAAGCTTTCTTT. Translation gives CASSPMTDIASEAFF.

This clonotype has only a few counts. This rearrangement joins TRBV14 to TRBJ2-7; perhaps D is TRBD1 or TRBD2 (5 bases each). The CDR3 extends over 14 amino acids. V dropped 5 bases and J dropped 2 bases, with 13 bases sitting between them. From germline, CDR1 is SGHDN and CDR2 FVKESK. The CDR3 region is CASSYGTVTYEQYF. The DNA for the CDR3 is TGTGCCAGCAGCTACGGGACGGTCACCTACGAGCAGTACTTC.

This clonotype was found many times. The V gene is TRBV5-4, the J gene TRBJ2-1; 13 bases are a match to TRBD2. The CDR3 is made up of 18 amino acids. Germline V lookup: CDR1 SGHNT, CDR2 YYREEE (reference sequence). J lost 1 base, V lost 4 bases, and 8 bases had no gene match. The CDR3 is CASSRARTSGGSYNEQFF. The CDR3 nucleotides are TGTGCCAGCAGCCGAGCAAGGACTAGCGGGGGATCCTACAATGAGCAGTTCTTC.

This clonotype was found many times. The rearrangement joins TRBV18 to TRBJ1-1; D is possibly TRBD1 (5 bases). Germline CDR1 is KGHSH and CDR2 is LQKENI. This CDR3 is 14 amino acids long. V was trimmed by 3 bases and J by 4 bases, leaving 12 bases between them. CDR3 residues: CASSPAMGGTEAFF. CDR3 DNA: TGTGCCAGCTCACCTGCTATGGGGGGCACTGAAGCTTTCTTT.

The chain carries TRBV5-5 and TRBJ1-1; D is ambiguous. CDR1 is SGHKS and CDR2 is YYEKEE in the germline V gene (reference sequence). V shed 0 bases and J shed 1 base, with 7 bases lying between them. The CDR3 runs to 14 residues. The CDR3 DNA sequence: TGTGCCAGCAGCTTGGACCCTAGGAACACTGAAGCTTTCTTT. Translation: CASSLDPRNTEAFF.

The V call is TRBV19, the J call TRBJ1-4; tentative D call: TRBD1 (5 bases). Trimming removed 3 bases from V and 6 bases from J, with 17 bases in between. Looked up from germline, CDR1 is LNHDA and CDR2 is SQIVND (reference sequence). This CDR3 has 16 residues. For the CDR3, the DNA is TGTGCCAGTAGTATCGGGGCACAGCCAAGGGATGAAAAACTGTTTTTT. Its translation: CASSIGAQPRDEKLFF.

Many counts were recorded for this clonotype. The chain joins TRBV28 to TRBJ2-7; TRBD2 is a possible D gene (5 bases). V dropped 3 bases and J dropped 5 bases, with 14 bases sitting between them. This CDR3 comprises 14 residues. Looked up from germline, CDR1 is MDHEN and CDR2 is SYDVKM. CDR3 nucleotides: TGTGCCAGCAGTTTCCTGGCGGAGAGGGACGAGCAGTACTTC. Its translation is CASSFLAERDEQYF.

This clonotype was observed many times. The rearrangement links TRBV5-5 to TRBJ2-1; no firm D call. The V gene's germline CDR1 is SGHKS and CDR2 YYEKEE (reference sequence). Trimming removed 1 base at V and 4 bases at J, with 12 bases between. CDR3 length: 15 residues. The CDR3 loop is CASSLWAGPYNEQFF. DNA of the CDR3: TGTGCCAGCAGCTTGTGGGCAGGCCCTTACAATGAGCAGTTCTTC.

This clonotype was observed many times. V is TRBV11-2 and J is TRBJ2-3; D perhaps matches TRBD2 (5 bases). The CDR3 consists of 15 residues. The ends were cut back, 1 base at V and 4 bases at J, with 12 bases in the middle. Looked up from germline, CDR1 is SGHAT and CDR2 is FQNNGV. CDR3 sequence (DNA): TGTGCCAGCAGCTTAGGCGGAGTGAGGGCAGATACGCAGTATTTT. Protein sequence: CASSLGGVRADTQYF.

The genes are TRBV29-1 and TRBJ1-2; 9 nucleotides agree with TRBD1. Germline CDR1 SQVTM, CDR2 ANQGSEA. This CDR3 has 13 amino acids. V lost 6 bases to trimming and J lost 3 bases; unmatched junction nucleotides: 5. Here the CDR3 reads CSVGQGYDYGYTF. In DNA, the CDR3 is TGCAGCGTGGGACAGGGCTATGACTATGGCTACACCTTC.

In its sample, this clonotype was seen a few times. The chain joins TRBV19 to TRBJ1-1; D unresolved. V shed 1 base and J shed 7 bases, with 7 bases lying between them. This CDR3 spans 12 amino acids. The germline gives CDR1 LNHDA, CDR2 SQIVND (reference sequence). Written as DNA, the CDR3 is TGTGCCAGTAGTATAGGTGTGAGTGAAGCTTTCTTT. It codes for CASSIGVSEAFF.